This TCR beta chain is drawn from a study of T cell clones after liver transplantation. Study at large: A pre-transplant mixed lymphocyte reaction with TCRbeta sequencing defined graft-donor-reactive clones followed in post-transplant blood. Timepoints were pre-transplant, pre-withdrawal, and after withdrawal was completed or failed. General observations from the study: Graft donor-reactive T cells possibly entered the graft instead of undergoing deletion.

Unstimulated PBMCs were sorted into CD3+CD4+ and CD3+CD8+ populations. Germline CDR1 SGHRS, CDR2 YFSETQ. V dropped 4 bases and J dropped 8 bases, with 21 bases sitting between them. The CDR3 extends over 15 amino acids. Produced via immunoSEQ multiplex PCR; TCRdb's table is partial and in-frame only. The sample contains 72,000 or so clones, roughly 83% of which appear only once. On this clone itself: The antigen is undetermined.

The chain has TRBV5-1 and TRBJ1-2; a weak D match, TRBD1 (5 bases). The sample was CD4+ T cells from blood, taken at the 22-month timepoint. The sequence was collected from a human patient who received a liver transplant. These T cells may partly come from the graft donor. CDR3 sequence reads: CASSVGPVGLGGYTF. In nucleotides, the CDR3 is TGCGCCAGCAGCGTGGGGCCGGTGGGCCTCGGGGGCTACACCTTC.